One and the same sample provided the 3 T cell receptor beta chains below, sequenced in a study of Ad26.COV2.S vaccination and SARS-CoV-2 variants. Noted treatment: some 19 received Ad26.COV2.S at low or high dose, single or two shots; several received placebo; per-sample allocation not given. Collection of samples fell on day 63 after the first vaccine or placebo injection. Assay used: immunoSEQ multiplex PCR; TCRdb lists only in-frame clones, some missing. The sample lists some 250,000 clones; 70% to 90% were seen once. This specimen was peripheral blood, taken in a trial of Ad26.COV2.S vaccine versus placebo. The receptors stem from a person between 18 and 65 years old who received the Ad26.COV2.S COVID-19 vaccine or a placebo.

This rearrangement joins TRBV24-1 to TRBJ1-4; 8 nucleotides line up with TRBD1. The CDR3 runs to 15 residues. V was pared by 9 bases and J by 7 bases, with 12 bases of the junction left unmatched. Germline V CDR1 and CDR2: KGHDR, SFDVKD. The CDR3 DNA follows: TGTGCCACCTCCGTCGGACAGGGCGGGAGTGAAAAACTGTTTTTT. It translates to CATSVGQGGSEKLFF.

This sequence joins TRBV20-1 and TRBJ2-1; 7 nucleotides line up with TRBD1. J lost 7 bases, V lost 3 bases, and 6 bases had no gene match. The CDR3 length is 13 residues. CDR1 is DFQATT, CDR2 SNEGSKA, per germline (reference sequence). The CDR3 nucleotides are TGCAGTGCTAGTGGTGACAGGGAGAATGAGCAGTTCTTC. It is translated as CSASGDRENEQFF.

J is TRBJ1-1 and V is TRBV19; D is perhaps TRBD1 (6 bases). CDR3 length: 17 amino acids. The germline V gene encodes CDR1 LNHDA and CDR2 SQIVND (reference sequence). The V end lost 3 bases, the J end lost 8 bases, and 25 bases lay between the germline ends. This CDR3 is CASSIGRDTTMGGEAFF. CDR3 DNA: TGTGCCAGTAGTATCGGCCGGGACACAACTATGGGTGGAGAAGCTTTCTTT.